A selection of T cell receptor beta chains follows, all from one sample in a study of graft-versus-host responses after intestinal transplantation. The protocol was immunoSEQ multiplex PCR, while the TCRdb copy is restricted to in-frame clones and leaves out a portion. The sample carries 95,000 to 110,000 clones, roughly 86% recorded once. For these TCRs, the target antigens are not known. Sequenced material: unstimulated CD4+ T cells sorted from spleen or lymph node cells, taken before transplant. These TCRs come from a human donor who was the organ donor for an intestinal transplant. Both conserved end residues are part of each CDR3. The D gene is left open where the match is weak. The size entry is marked missing in some rows and otherwise reads once, few, many or a size class.

V: TRBV5-1
size: -
D: -
J: TRBJ1-1
DNA: TGCGCCAGCAGCCCGCAGACCCAGGGAGTGTCTGAAGCTTTCTTT
CDR3: CASSPQTQGVSEAFF

V: TRBV6-1
size: -
D: -
J: TRBJ1-6
DNA: TGTGCCAGCAGTATCCAGGGGAGAGATCCACCCCTCCACTTT
CDR3: CASSIQGRDPPLHF

V: TRBV7-9
size: -
D: TRBD1
J: TRBJ1-5
DNA: TGTGCCAGCAGCCCTGGACAGGGAGGAGGCAATCAGCCCCAGCATTTT
CDR3: CASSPGQGGGNQPQHF

V: TRBV2
size: -
D: TRBD1
J: TRBJ1-1
DNA: TGTGCCAGCAGGGGGACAGTCCACACTGAAGCTTTCTTT
CDR3: CASRGTVHTEAFF

V: TRBV6-6
size: -
D: -
J: TRBJ1-1
DNA: TGTGCCAGCAGTTACGTTGATACTGAAGCTTTCTTT
CDR3: CASSYVDTEAFF

V: TRBV5-6
size: once
D: -
J: TRBJ1-2
DNA: TGTGCCAGCAGCTTGGGGAGTAACTATGGCTACACCTTC
CDR3: CASSLGSNYGYTF

V: TRBV5-6
size: once
D: -
J: TRBJ1-1
DNA: TGTGCCAGCAGCTCGGCGGCTCGGGGCTTGAACACTGAAGCTTTCTTT
CDR3: CASSSAARGLNTEAFF

V: TRBV15
size: -
D: TRBD1
J: TRBJ2-2
DNA: TGTGCCACCAGCAGAGATTTTCGGACAGGGGCCACCGGGGAGCTGTTTTTT
CDR3: CATSRDFRTGATGELFF

V: TRBV18
size: -
D: -
J: TRBJ1-4
DNA: TGTGCCAGCTCACCTCTGGAACAGTTTAATGAAAAACTGTTTTTT
CDR3: CASSPLEQFNEKLFF

V: TRBV6-1
size: -
D: -
J: TRBJ2-1
DNA: TGTGCCAGCAGTGAATTATATGAGCAGTTCTTC
CDR3: CASSELYEQFF

V: TRBV18
size: -
D: -
J: TRBJ1-5
DNA: TGTGCCAGCTCACCACCAGGGGGCAATCAGCCCCAGCATTTT
CDR3: CASSPPGGNQPQHF

V: TRBV18
size: -
D: -
J: TRBJ2-1
DNA: TGTGCCAGCTCACGGAAAACTAGCTTCGTTCATGAGCAGTTCTTC
CDR3: CASSRKTSFVHEQFF

V: TRBV30
size: -
D: TRBD2
J: TRBJ2-3
DNA: TGTGCCTGGGAGTGGGGATGGGGACTAGCGGGAGGTCAAATCACAGATACGCAGTATTTT
CDR3: CAWEWGWGLAGGQITDTQYF

V: TRBV9
size: -
D: -
J: TRBJ1-3
DNA: TGTGCCAGCAGCCCATTGGGGGGTTTTGGAGGAAACACCATATATTTT
CDR3: CASSPLGGFGGNTIYF

V: TRBV6-5
size: -
D: TRBD1
J: TRBJ1-6
DNA: TGTGCCAGCAGTTACAGGGGACAGATTAATTCACCCCTCCACTTT
CDR3: CASSYRGQINSPLHF

V: TRBV6-5
size: -
D: -
J: TRBJ1-4
DNA: TGTGCCAGCAGCGGGGGGGCGGCTAATGAAAAACTGTTTTTT
CDR3: CASSGGAANEKLFF

V: TRBV2
size: -
D: TRBD2
J: TRBJ2-5
DNA: TGTGCCAGCAACAACGGGGGGGCAGGAGAGACCCAGTACTTC
CDR3: CASNNGGAGETQYF

V: TRBV7-3
size: -
D: TRBD1
J: TRBJ2-7
DNA: TGTGCCAGCAGCTTCACAGGGGCCCCAGACTACGAGCAGTACTTC
CDR3: CASSFTGAPDYEQYF

V: TRBV27
size: once
D: -
J: TRBJ2-7
DNA: TGTGCCAGCAGTGTAAACAGGGTCAACGAGCAGTACTTC
CDR3: CASSVNRVNEQYF

V: TRBV11-2
size: -
D: -
J: TRBJ1-3
DNA: TGTGCCAGCAGCTTAGTGGGCTCTGGAAACACCATATATTTT
CDR3: CASSLVGSGNTIYF

V: TRBV5-1
size: -
D: TRBD1
J: TRBJ1-1
DNA: TGCGCCAGCAGCCCCGGGACAGTGAGGACTGAAGCTTTCTTT
CDR3: CASSPGTVRTEAFF

V: TRBV20-1
size: -
D: -
J: TRBJ2-7
DNA: TGCAGTGCTAGACAGGGGCCCGAGCAGTACTTC
CDR3: CSARQGPEQYF

V: TRBV6-5
size: once
D: -
J: TRBJ1-5
DNA: TGTGCCAGCAGTTACACCGCCCCCAATCAGCCCCAGCATTTT
CDR3: CASSYTAPNQPQHF

V: TRBV7-7
size: -
D: -
J: TRBJ2-7
DNA: TGTGCCAGCAGCCCAGCCTACGGGTTGACCTACGAGCAGTACTTC
CDR3: CASSPAYGLTYEQYF